This entry is about one T cell receptor (beta chain). Its specificity is not known. The sample is drawn from a study of cytomegalovirus exposure and HLA in healthy donors. Study-wide background: The roughly 120 validation repertoires and the approximately 690 first-cohort repertoires shared a platform, a later analysis reported. Findings and limits, study-wide: Cytomegalovirus status was reportedly diagnosed by the classifier with high specificity and sensitivity. Three CMV-associated chains were confirmed in vitro to be specific for CMV antigens.

The donors were in the approximately 120-subject validation cohort; that cohort was separate from the roughly 620-subject first cohort. Measured with immunoSEQ multiplex PCR; TCRdb has only the in-frame clones, and not every one. The data show about 160,000 clones, with less than 90% seen just once and around 5% held by the top ten. The CDR3 sequence is 16 residues long. Trimming cost V 5 bases and J 11 bases; bases outside gene matches: 17. The germline V gene encodes CDR1 MDHEN and CDR2 SYDVKM. This chain connects TRBV28 to TRBJ1-5; TRBD1 agrees at 8 bases. The sequence was collected from a woman aged 30 to 39 in good health and CMV-seronegative. Sequenced: PBMCs. Written as DNA, the CDR3 is TGTGCCAGCAGTCCACATACCGGGACAGGCCATACAACCCAGCATTTT. This gives the protein CASSPHTGTGHTTQHF.